This T cell receptor (beta chain) was profiled in a study of blood T cell repertoires in COVID-19. Whole-study context: Whether acute or convalescent, the COVID-19 samples came from the United States, Italy and Spain. Sample material is recorded as cDNA or gDNA derived from T cells, B-cell-depleted T cells, or PBMCs.

Profiled with immunoSEQ multiplex PCR; TCRdb holds only in-frame clones, not every one. The repertoire includes about 140,000 clones, approximately 86% of them detected once, and about 5.8% sits in the top ten. This TCR was recovered from a human donor in a cohort sampled during active COVID-19. The sample comprised peripheral blood.

This CDR3 is CASSLSGTAYGYTF. In DNA, the CDR3 is TGTGCCAGCAGCTTATCCGGGACAGCTTATGGCTACACCTTC. This chain uses TRBV5-6 with TRBJ1-2; 7 bases are a match to TRBD1. Germline V gene sequence: CDR1 SGHDT, CDR2 YYEEEE. The trim removed 2 bases at V and 5 bases at J, leaving 6 bases unmatched. This CDR3 is built from 14 residues.